The source of this T cell receptor beta chain is a study of blood T cell repertoires in COVID-19. Study-level information: PBMCs, B-cell-depleted T cells, or T cells provided the cDNA or gDNA that made up the material.

The CDR3 spans 16 residues. V lost 4 bases and J lost 0, with 13 bases in between. The germline V gene encodes CDR1 LGHNA and CDR2 YSLEER. How the authors handled the data: Using reference gene primer amplification, nucleated cell counts were estimated. Method: immunoSEQ multiplex PCR; TCRdb's copy keeps in-frame clones and lacks some. The D gene and trimming were derived from the DNA, and the V and J assignments and clone size from that table. The sample consists of roughly 150,000 clones, 70% to 90% of them appearing once. The source is a man between 50 and 59 years old who had recovered from COVID-19. Material: peripheral blood. The chain combines TRBV4-3 with TRBJ1-3, with D possibly being TRBD1 (5 bases). In DNA form, the CDR3 reads TGCGCCAGCAGCCTTGGCGGGGGGAGCTCTGGAAACACCATATATTTT. It translates to CASSLGGGSSGNTIYF.